This T cell receptor beta chain was identified during a study of T cells in localized non-small cell lung cancer. Findings and caveats of the study: Heterogeneity remains possible, as sequencing covered one tumor region only.

As concerns this clone: Its antigen remains unidentified.

Data came from immunoSEQ multiplex PCR; TCRdb stores just in-frame clones and leaves some out. The repertoire holds tens of thousands of clones, roughly 91% seen once, with 20% to 25% in the top ten. Germline V gene lookup returns CDR1 SNHLY and CDR2 FYNNEI. V dropped 5 bases and J dropped 3 bases, with 11 bases sitting between them. The CDR3 covers 13 residues. This TCR came from a woman aged 35-75 years with stage I squamous cell lung carcinoma. Sequencing used peripheral blood, obtained before any cancer treatment. V is TRBV2 and J is TRBJ2-7; D might be TRBD2 (5 bases). CDR3: CASSTGKFYEQYF. The CDR3 DNA follows: TGTGCCAGCAGTACGGGGAAGTTCTACGAGCAGTACTTC.